A selection of T cell receptor beta chains follows, all from one sample in a study of human T cells and chemical hapten exposure. MiXCR was run by TCRdb on the RACE reads, yielding one entry per CDR3 protein. Of some 49,000 distinct CDR3 sequences in the sample, approximately 9.5% were seen once. The sample was whole blood, taken in connection with sensitization to the hapten diphenylcyclopropenone (DPC). The receptors originated from a woman between 25 and 40 years old with alopecia areata. Some clones in this sample may be carry-over from other donors' samples. The CDR3 runs from the conserved cysteine through the conserved F or W. Fields, in order: V gene, J gene, D gene, CDR3 protein. The D gene is left open where the match is weak.

TRBV2,TRBJ1-1,NA,CASSETAGEKLSRGNTEAFF
TRBV2,TRBJ2-6,NA,CASSEFTGANVLTF
TRBV28,TRBJ2-1,NA,CASSYQGSSYNEQFF
TRBV28,TRBJ2-3,NA,CASSFRGLSRADTQYF
TRBV12-3/TRBV12-4,TRBJ2-1,TRBD2,CASSLLLAGGPDNEQFF
TRBV29-1,TRBJ1-3,NA,CSVDSGGNTIYF
TRBV19,TRBJ1-5,NA,CATRDTNQPQHF
TRBV29-1,TRBJ2-6,NA,CSVEKSGANVLTF
TRBV6-2/TRBV6-3,TRBJ2-7,TRBD2,CASSYSASGAYEQYF
TRBV30,TRBJ1-5,NA,CAWSVISNQPQHF
TRBV6-2/TRBV6-3,TRBJ2-3,TRBD2,CASSYLARAGTRTDTQYF
TRBV28,TRBJ1-1,NA,CASTLQEGDTEAFF
TRBV28,TRBJ1-1,TRBD1,CASRPGDRAIHEAFF
TRBV6-6,TRBJ1-1,NA,CASDWGGVNTEAFF
TRBV29-1,TRBJ1-6,TRBD1,CSVDPDRPRPYNSPLHF
TRBV4-3,TRBJ1-1,NA,CASSPHPGNTEAFF
TRBV27,TRBJ1-2,NA,CASSLHGDYGYTF
TRBV3-1,TRBJ2-3,NA,CASSQLGVGFTDTQYF
TRBV2,TRBJ1-2,NA,CAAVGTGRYGYTF
TRBV7-2,TRBJ1-6,TRBD1,CASSPPGTGGGSPLPF
TRBV24-1,TRBJ1-5,NA,CATSDRWAGSNQPQHF
TRBV7-8,TRBJ2-7,NA,CASSYADEQYF
TRBV18,TRBJ2-5,NA,CASSPSKVETQYF
TRBV15,TRBJ1-3,TRBD1,CATSRDTDGTGTRNTIYF
TRBV20-1,TRBJ2-1,TRBD2,CSAKGAGGVNEQFF
TRBV7-8,TRBJ1-1,TRBD1,CASSSIGGGQTEAFF
TRBV10-3,TRBJ2-7,TRBD1,CAISEFIPGQGTYEQYF
TRBV28,TRBJ1-2,NA,CATGGRSYGYTF
TRBV5-5,TRBJ2-2,TRBD2,CASSTRGGADTGELFF
TRBV6-6,TRBJ1-1,NA,CASSYPGLRAVDSEAFF
TRBV27,TRBJ1-4,NA,CASRNSGGPGRTTNEKLFF
TRBV5-6,TRBJ2-7,TRBD1,CASSLGQGLTYEQYF
TRBV7-9,TRBJ2-3,NA,CASSSTHTDTQYF
TRBV12-3/TRBV12-4,TRBJ2-7,NA,CASSLARGYEQYF
TRBV19,TRBJ2-2,NA,CASSPSTPGELFF
TRBV12-3/TRBV12-4,TRBJ2-3,TRBD2,CASSLGLATSDTQYF
TRBV12-3/TRBV12-4,TRBJ2-6,TRBD1,CASSLGGTGSGANVLTF
TRBV6-2/TRBV6-3,TRBJ1-1,TRBD1,CARKQGGLNTEAFF
TRBV30,TRBJ2-2,NA,CAWRRVANTGELFF
TRBV20-1,TRBJ1-5,TRBD1,CSAADRGRWPSNQPQHF
TRBV6-5,TRBJ2-1,TRBD2,CASSYPGTSANEQFF
TRBV7-9,TRBJ1-1,TRBD1,CASSLMGQGTEAFF
TRBV7-2,TRBJ2-7,NA,CASSFGGSYEQYF
TRBV6-2/TRBV6-3,TRBJ1-1,TRBD1,CASRGQVRGTEAFF
TRBV14,TRBJ2-5,NA,CASSQELLIGGQTQYF